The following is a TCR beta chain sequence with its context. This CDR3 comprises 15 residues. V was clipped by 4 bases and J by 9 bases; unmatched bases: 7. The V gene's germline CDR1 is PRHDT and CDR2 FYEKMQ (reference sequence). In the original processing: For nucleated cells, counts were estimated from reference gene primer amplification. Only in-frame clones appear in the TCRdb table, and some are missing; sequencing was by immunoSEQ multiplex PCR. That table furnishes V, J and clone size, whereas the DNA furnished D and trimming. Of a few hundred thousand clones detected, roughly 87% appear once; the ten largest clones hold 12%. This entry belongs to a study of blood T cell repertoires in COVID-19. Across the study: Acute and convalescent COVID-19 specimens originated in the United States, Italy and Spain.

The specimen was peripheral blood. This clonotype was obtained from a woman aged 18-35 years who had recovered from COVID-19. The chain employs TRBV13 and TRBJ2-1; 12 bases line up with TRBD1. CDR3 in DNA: TGTGCCAGCAGCTCCGGGGGACAGGGGGCTTTTGAGCAGTTCTTC. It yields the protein CASSSGGQGAFEQFF.